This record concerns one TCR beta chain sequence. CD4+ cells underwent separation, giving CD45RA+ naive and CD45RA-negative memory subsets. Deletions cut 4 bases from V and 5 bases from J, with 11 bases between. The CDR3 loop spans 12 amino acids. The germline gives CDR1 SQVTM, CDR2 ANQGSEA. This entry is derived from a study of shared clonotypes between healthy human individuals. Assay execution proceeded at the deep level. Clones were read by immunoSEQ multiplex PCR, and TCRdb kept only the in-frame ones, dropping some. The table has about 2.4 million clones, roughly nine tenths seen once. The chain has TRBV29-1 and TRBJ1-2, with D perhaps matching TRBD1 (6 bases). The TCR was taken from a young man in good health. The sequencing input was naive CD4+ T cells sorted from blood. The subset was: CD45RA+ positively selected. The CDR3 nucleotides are TGCAGCGTTGGACCGGGGGCGTATGGCTACACCTTC. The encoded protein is CSVGPGAYGYTF.